A single sample gave rise to the 22 T cell receptor beta chains below, sequenced in a study of blood T cell repertoires in COVID-19 (dated by TCRdb to 2018 to 2020). The method behind the library was the immunoSEQ multiplex PCR assay. What TCRdb holds here is the immuneACCESS table cut down to in-frame rearrangements. Part of the clones is not present; checked against another copy, under half of the missing clones reflect an unresolved V gene, and the others are unexplained. The sample table records tens of thousands of clones; 89% of these occur just once. Jointly, the top ten make up approximately 2.6% of the sample. Sequenced sample: peripheral blood. All receptors derive from a man over 45 with COVID-19, enrolled during active disease.

This sequence joins TRBV25-1 and TRBJ1-2, with D possibly being TRBD1 (6 bases). Germline loops: CDR1 MGHDK, CDR2 SYGVNS. The V end was cut by 0 bases, the J end by 7 bases, with 15 bases between. The CDR3 extends over 15 amino acids. The CDR3 protein is CASSEYGTGLGGYTF. CDR3 coding DNA: TGTGCCAGCAGTGAATATGGCACAGGGTTGGGTGGCTACACCTTC.

This chain joins TRBV5-4 and TRBJ1-1, with TRBD1 as a possible D gene (6 bases). The CDR3 loop spans 12 amino acids. Looked up from germline, CDR1 is SGHNT and CDR2 is YYREEE (reference sequence). Deletions cut 3 bases from V and 8 bases from J, with 11 bases between. The CDR3 loop is CASSSGQREAFF. CDR3 nucleotides: TGTGCCAGCAGCTCGGGACAACGAGAAGCTTTCTTT.

This clone has a single count. The chain is built from TRBV9 and TRBJ2-1, with a tentative D call TRBD2 (7 bases). The germline V and J ends were trimmed by 3 bases and 9 bases, with 16 bases remaining between them. Germline values: CDR1 SGDLS, CDR2 YYNGEE. The CDR3 spans 14 residues. The CDR3 coding sequence is TGTGCCAGCAGCGGAGGGAGGGGGTCGGCTGAGCAGTTCTTC. Protein sequence: CASSGGRGSAEQFF. The full variable domain, in which reference TRBV9 and TRBJ2-1 provide the parts outside the CDR3, is DSGVTQTPKHLITATGQRVTLRCSPRSGDLSVYWYQQSLDQGLQFLIQYYNGEERAKGNILERFSAQQFPDLHSELNLSSLELGDSALYFCASSGGRGSAEQFFGPGTRLTVL.

V is TRBV6-5 and J is TRBJ1-2; 9 nucleotides match TRBD1. CDR3 size: 12 residues. The V gene's germline CDR1 is MNHEY and CDR2 SVGAGI. Trimming took 6 bases from V and 7 from J; bases not matched to a gene: 3. This chain's CDR3 is CASRETGGGYTF. DNA for the CDR3: TGTGCCAGCAGAGAGACAGGGGGTGGCTACACCTTC.

A few counts support this clone. The gene calls are TRBV6-4 and TRBJ2-3; 9 bases fit TRBD2. The CDR3 loop spans 15 amino acids. V shed 5 bases and J 5 bases; nucleotides not matched to a gene: 8. The germline V gene has CDR1 MRHNA and CDR2 SNTAGT. CDR3 protein: CASSQSGGSGDTQYF. The CDR3 bases are TGTGCCAGCAGTCAGAGCGGGGGGTCCGGAGATACGCAGTATTTT.

This sequence joins TRBV6-2 or TRBV6-3 and TRBJ1-2; tentatively, D is TRBD1 (6 bases). There are 12 residues in the CDR3. V lost 6 bases and J lost 6, with 11 bases in between. Looked up from germline, CDR1 is MNHEY and CDR2 is SVGEGT. CDR3 DNA: TGTGCCAGCAGCGACCCAGGGGATGGCTACACCTTC. Its translation: CASSDPGDGYTF.

The CDR3 is CASSQKFLGTSGDTQYF. In DNA, the CDR3 is TGTGCCAGCAGCCAAAAATTCCTCGGGACTAGCGGAGATACGCAGTATTTT. V and J are TRBV11-2 and TRBJ2-3; 11 bases fit TRBD2. The CDR3 loop spans 17 amino acids. Unmatched junction bases numbered 12, after V lost 5 bases and J lost 5 bases. The germline V gene has CDR1 SGHAT and CDR2 FQNNGV.

Here the CDR3 reads CASSSRAVAGELFF. The DNA of the CDR3 is TGTGCCAGTAGTAGCAGGGCAGTTGCCGGGGAGCTGTTTTTT. The chain employs TRBV19 and TRBJ2-2, with D possibly being TRBD1 (5 bases). The CDR3 runs 14 residues. Germline CDR1 reads LNHDA; CDR2 reads SQIVND (reference sequence). V was cut by 4 bases and J by 6 bases, with 12 bases left in between.

A few counts support this clone. The chain joins TRBV4-2 to TRBJ1-4; D remains ambiguous. Trimming removed 1 base at V and 8 bases at J, with 11 bases between. Per the germline V gene, CDR1 is LGHNA and CDR2 is YNFKEQ. This CDR3 is built from 14 residues. This chain's CDR3 is CASSQGREDEKLFF. CDR3 nucleotide sequence: TGTGCCAGCAGCCAAGGACGGGAGGACGAAAAACTGTTTTTT.

The chain has TRBV5-1 and TRBJ1-5; maybe TRBD1 (5 bases). The germline gives CDR1 SGHRS, CDR2 YFSETQ. Trimming cost V 1 base and J 7 bases, with 12 bases left between them. The CDR3 runs to 14 residues. CDR3 sequence: CASSLSGDGQPQHF. The CDR3 nucleotides are TGCGCCAGCAGCTTGTCGGGGGACGGGCAGCCCCAGCATTTT.

The genes are TRBV9 and TRBJ1-2, with D uncertain. The CDR3 covers 14 residues. Trimming pared 0 bases from V and 2 bases from J, leaving 8 bases between. Germline CDR1 is SGDLS and CDR2 is YYNGEE. The CDR3 DNA follows: TGTGCCAGCAGCGTAGCATCCGAGAACTATGGCTACACCTTC. This sequence encodes CASSVASENYGYTF.

The chain employs TRBV7-9 and TRBJ1-5; 11 bases fit TRBD1. There are 16 residues in the CDR3. The germline V gene encodes CDR1 SEHNR and CDR2 FQNEAQ (reference sequence). The V gene end was trimmed by 7 bases and the J gene end by 4 bases; junction bases not matched to a gene: 9. CDR3 sequence reads: CASTNSDRGQNQPQHF. CDR3 nucleotide sequence: TGTGCCAGCACCAATTCGGACAGGGGGCAAAATCAGCCCCAGCATTTT.

The chain couples TRBV19 to TRBJ2-5; TRBD2 matches at 11 bases. With V trimmed by 4 bases and J by 3 bases, 4 bases remained unmatched. In germline, CDR1 is LNHDA, CDR2 SQIVND (reference sequence). The CDR3 totals 15 residues. Here the CDR3 reads CASSKLAGEKETQYF. As DNA, the CDR3 is TGTGCCAGTAGTAAACTAGCGGGGGAAAAAGAGACCCAGTACTTC.

V gene TRBV28 combines with J gene TRBJ2-7; no clear D gene. V lost 6 bases and J 3 bases, leaving 6 bases between the germline ends. From germline, CDR1 is MDHEN and CDR2 SYDVKM. CDR3 length: 11 amino acids. The CDR3 is CASRVGYEQYF. In DNA, the CDR3 is TGTGCCAGCAGGGTCGGCTACGAGCAGTACTTC.

The chain combines TRBV7-2 with TRBJ2-2; D perhaps matches TRBD2 (7 bases). Trimming removed 7 bases from V and 3 bases from J, with 18 bases in between. Germline V gene sequence: CDR1 SGHTA, CDR2 FQGNSA. The CDR3 contains 16 residues. The CDR3 DNA follows: TGTGCCAGCACCGGAGTAGGGGGGGCGCACACCGGGGAGCTGTTTTTT. The encoded protein is CASTGVGGAHTGELFF.

The V call is TRBV6-2 or TRBV6-3, the J call TRBJ1-5; 9 bases agree with TRBD1. This CDR3 has 19 residues. V shed 0 bases and J 0 bases; nucleotides not matched to a gene: 9. Germline CDR1 MNHEY, CDR2 SVGEGT. The CDR3 loop is CASSYSMWDREYSNQPQHF. CDR3 DNA: TGTGCCAGCAGTTACTCTATGTGGGACAGGGAATATAGCAATCAGCCCCAGCATTTT.

CDR3 region: CATRTPSSYNSPLHF. The CDR3 nucleotides are TGTGCCACCAGGACACCGAGCTCCTATAATTCACCCCTCCACTTT. The chain couples TRBV6-5 to TRBJ1-6; TRBD1 might be the D (5 bases). The CDR3 extends over 15 amino acids. The V end was cut by 10 bases, the J end by 0 bases, with 13 bases between. The germline gives CDR1 MNHEY, CDR2 SVGAGI.

The chain has TRBV11-2 and TRBJ1-1; D not certain. V lost 0 bases to trimming and J lost 8 bases, with 13 bases between them. The germline gives CDR1 SGHAT, CDR2 FQNNGV. The CDR3 sequence is 14 residues long. This CDR3 reads CASSLDRGNGEAFF. The CDR3 nucleotides are TGTGCCAGCAGCTTAGATCGAGGAAACGGGGAAGCTTTCTTT.

This chain uses TRBV11-2 with TRBJ1-6; no clear D gene. CDR3 length: 14 residues. The V and J ends lost 1 base and 9 bases respectively, with 10 bases between them. Germline V gene lookup returns CDR1 SGHAT and CDR2 FQNNGV. In nucleotides, the CDR3 is TGTGCCAGCAGCTTAGGAGGTTTAGGTTCACCCCTCCACTTT. Protein sequence: CASSLGGLGSPLHF.

V and J are TRBV5-4 and TRBJ2-1; 7 bases map to TRBD1. Germline trimming cut 0 bases from V and 8 bases from J; bases unmatched to any gene: 11. Germline CDR1 and CDR2: SGHNT and YYREEE (reference sequence). The CDR3 consists of 16 residues. In DNA, the CDR3 is TGTGCCAGCAGCTTGGCAGGGTCCGCCCAGGGGGATGAGCAGTTCTTC. It codes for CASSLAGSAQGDEQFF.

This clone is a singleton in its sample. J is TRBJ1-1 and V is TRBV9; D might be TRBD1 (5 bases). Germline V gene lookup returns CDR1 SGDLS and CDR2 YYNGEE. With 3 bases removed from V and 7 bases from J, the gap between germline ends came to 10 bases. The CDR3 length is 12 residues. The CDR3 nucleotides read TGTGCCAGCAGCGCAGGGTCAGGTGAAGCTTTCTTT. This translates into CASSAGSGEAFF.

This clone was counted once. The V call is TRBV4-1, the J call TRBJ2-3; 11 nucleotides line up with TRBD1. V dropped 4 bases and J dropped 4; count of bases not matched to a gene: 7. CDR3 length equals 16 residues. Looked up from germline, CDR1 is MGHRA and CDR2 is YSYEKL. This chain's CDR3 is CASSLRTGGAADTQYF. The CDR3 region has the DNA TGCGCCAGCAGCCTCAGGACAGGGGGCGCTGCAGATACGCAGTATTTT.